This T cell receptor (beta chain) was captured in a study of shared clonotypes between healthy human individuals. The data were produced by immunoSEQ multiplex PCR, yet TCRdb's version contains in-frame clones alone and is incomplete. The table records around 100,000 clones, around 71% of them present only once. The CDR3 covers 14 residues. Trimming cost V 7 bases and J 4 bases; bases outside gene matches: 4. CDR1 is MNHNS, CDR2 SASEGT, per germline. To make CD8 memory, CD45RO+ cells were put together with CCR7-negative CD45RA+ TemRA cells. This TCR was sampled from a woman aged 30 to 39 in good health. The chain uses TRBV6-1 and TRBJ2-3, with 11 bases lining up with TRBD2. Sequenced material: memory CD8+ T cells sorted from blood. Regarding subset: CD45RO+ cells pooled with CCR7-negative TemRA cells. The DNA of the CDR3 is TGTGCCAGCATGTCTAGCGGGAGGTCAGATACGCAGTATTTT. It specifies CASMSSGRSDTQYF.